This T cell receptor beta chain comes out of a study of shared clonotypes between healthy human individuals. Study-wide context: There were three CD4 naive, three CD4 memory, two CD8 naive and one CD8 memory plates per donor.

Every subset had its genomic DNA shared out evenly among several immunoSEQ plates. The authors loaded approximately 220 ng DNA, tens of thousands of T cell genomes, into sorted-subset replicate PCRs. Sequenced by immunoSEQ multiplex PCR; TCRdb stores in-frame clones only, minus some. The sample holds some 690,000 clones, around 91% seen once. The germline V gene encodes CDR1 SGHAT and CDR2 FQNNGV. V was cut by 1 base and J by 4 bases, with 11 bases left in between. CDR3 size: 15 residues. The study enrolled healthy HIV-negative adults without recent acute infections or vaccinations as donors. Specimen: memory CD8+ T cells from PBMCs. Subset: CD45RO+ cells pooled with CCR7-negative TemRA cells. The chain couples TRBV11-2 to TRBJ2-1, with D unclear. This receptor was identified in a young man in good health. Some clones in this sample may be carry-over from other donors' samples. The CDR3 loop is CASSLGFAEYNEQFF. DNA of the CDR3: TGTGCCAGCAGCTTAGGCTTTGCAGAATACAATGAGCAGTTCTTC.